This record looks at one T cell receptor beta chain sequence and its context. As yet, its antigen is unknown. This sample stems from a study of long-term antiretroviral therapy in people with HIV. Study details: Samples from the earliest time points predate the 2015 immediate-ART recommendation by about a decade.

Survey-level immunoSEQ v3.0 assays were run. Sequencing was directed toward about 35,000-50,000 T-cell genomes in each sample. Sequenced by immunoSEQ multiplex PCR; TCRdb stores in-frame clones only, minus some. The sample has about 17,000 clones; 90% to 95% are singletons. CDR1 is SGHRS and CDR2 is YFSETQ in the germline V gene. The V end was cut by 1 base, the J end by 14 bases, with 25 bases between. CDR3 size: 16 residues. Whole-study results and caveats: Repertoire composition at all time points was dominated by clones that had expanded before ART. Repertoires with HIV possessed tighter CDR3 length spans than those of controls.

The TCR sequence derives from a man aged 60-69 years with HIV. Sample: unsorted PBMCs, taken 0.3 years after starting antiretroviral therapy. The chain employs TRBV5-1 and TRBJ2-1; D may match TRBD1 or TRBD2 (6 bases each). Here the CDR3 DNA reads TGCGCCAGCAGCTTGCCGGGGGCGGGTAGCGAGCGGAAGGAGTTCTTC. Protein: CASSLPGAGSERKEFF.